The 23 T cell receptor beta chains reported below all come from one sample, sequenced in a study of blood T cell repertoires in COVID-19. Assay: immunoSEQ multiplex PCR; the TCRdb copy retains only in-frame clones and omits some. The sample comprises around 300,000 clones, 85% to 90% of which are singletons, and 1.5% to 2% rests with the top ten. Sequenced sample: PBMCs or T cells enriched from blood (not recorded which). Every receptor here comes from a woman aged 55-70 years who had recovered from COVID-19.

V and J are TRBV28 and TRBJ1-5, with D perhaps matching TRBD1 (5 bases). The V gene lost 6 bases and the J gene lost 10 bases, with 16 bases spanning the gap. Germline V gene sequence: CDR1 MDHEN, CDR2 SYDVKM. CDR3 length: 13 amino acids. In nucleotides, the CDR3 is TGTGCCAGCAGAGTGACAGTGTCAGCTCCCCAGCATTTT. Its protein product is CASRVTVSAPQHF.

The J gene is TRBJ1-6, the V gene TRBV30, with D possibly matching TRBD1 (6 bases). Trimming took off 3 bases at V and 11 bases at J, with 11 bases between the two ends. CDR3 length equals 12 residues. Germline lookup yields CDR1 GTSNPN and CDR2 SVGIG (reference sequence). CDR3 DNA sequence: TGTGCCTGGAGCTTAGGACAGCCACCCCTCCACTTT. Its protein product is CAWSLGQPPLHF.

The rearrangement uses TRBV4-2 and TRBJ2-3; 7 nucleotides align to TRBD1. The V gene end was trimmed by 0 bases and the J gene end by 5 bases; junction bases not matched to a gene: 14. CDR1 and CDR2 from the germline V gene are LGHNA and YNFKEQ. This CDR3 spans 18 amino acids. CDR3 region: CASSQDGPRTGVGDTQYF. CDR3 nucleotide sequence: TGTGCCAGCAGCCAAGACGGCCCGAGAACAGGGGTGGGAGATACGCAGTATTTT.

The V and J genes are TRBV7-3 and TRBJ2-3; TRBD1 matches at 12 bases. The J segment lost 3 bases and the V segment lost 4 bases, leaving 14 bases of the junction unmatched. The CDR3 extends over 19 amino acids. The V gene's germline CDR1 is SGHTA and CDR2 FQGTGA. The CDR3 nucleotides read TGTGCCAGCAGCTCGGGACAGGGGGCAATGGGTAGTCGGACAGATACGCAGTATTTT. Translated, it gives CASSSGQGAMGSRTDTQYF.

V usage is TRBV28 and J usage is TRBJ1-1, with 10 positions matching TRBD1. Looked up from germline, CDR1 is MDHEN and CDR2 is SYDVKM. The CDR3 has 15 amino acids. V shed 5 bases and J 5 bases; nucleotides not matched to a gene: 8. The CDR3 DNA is TGTGCCAGCAGTCCCCACGGACAGGGGGATACTGAAGCTTTCTTT. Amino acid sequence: CASSPHGQGDTEAFF.

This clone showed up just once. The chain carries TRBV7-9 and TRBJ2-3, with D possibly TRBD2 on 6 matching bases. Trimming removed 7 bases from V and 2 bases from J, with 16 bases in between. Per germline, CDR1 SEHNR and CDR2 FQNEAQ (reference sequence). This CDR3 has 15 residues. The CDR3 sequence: CASISSAGPTDTQYF. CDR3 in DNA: TGTGCCAGCATCTCCTCGGCGGGGCCCACAGATACGCAGTATTTT.

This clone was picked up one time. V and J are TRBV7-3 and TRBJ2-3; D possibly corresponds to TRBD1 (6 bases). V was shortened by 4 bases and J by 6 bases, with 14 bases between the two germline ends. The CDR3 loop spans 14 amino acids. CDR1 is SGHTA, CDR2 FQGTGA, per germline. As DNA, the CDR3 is TGTGCCAGCAGCTCACAGTCAGGGGCCGATACGCAGTATTTT. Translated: CASSSQSGADTQYF.

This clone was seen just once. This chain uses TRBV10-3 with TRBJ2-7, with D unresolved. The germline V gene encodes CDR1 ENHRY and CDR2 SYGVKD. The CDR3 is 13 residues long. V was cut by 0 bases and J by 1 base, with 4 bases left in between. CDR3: CAISESGSYEQYF. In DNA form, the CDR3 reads TGTGCCATCAGTGAGTCCGGGTCCTACGAGCAGTACTTC.

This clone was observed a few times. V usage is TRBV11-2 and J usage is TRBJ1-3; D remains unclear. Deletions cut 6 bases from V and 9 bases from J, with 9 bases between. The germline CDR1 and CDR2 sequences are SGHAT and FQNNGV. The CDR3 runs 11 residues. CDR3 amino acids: CASSLRGTIYF. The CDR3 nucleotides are TGTGCCAGCAGTCTCCGGGGCACCATATATTTT. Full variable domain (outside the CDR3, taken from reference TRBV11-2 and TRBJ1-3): EAGVAQSPRYKIIEKRQSVAFWCNPISGHATLYWYQQILGQGPKLLIQFQNNGVVDDSQLPKDRFSAERLKGVDSTLKIQPAKLEDSAVYLCASSLRGTIYFGEGSWLTVV.

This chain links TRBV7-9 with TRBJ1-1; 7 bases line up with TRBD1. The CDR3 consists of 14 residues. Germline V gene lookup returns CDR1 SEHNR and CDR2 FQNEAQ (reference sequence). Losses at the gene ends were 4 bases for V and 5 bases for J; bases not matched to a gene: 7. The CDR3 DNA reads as TGTGCCAGCAGCTCAGTTACAGGGGAAACTGAAGCTTTCTTT. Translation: CASSSVTGETEAFF.

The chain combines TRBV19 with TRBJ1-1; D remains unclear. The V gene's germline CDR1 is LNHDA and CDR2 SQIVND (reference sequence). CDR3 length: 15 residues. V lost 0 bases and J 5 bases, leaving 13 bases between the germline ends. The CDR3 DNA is TGTGCCAGTAGTATAGAGGCCCATCCGGGGACTGAAGCTTTCTTT. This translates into CASSIEAHPGTEAFF.

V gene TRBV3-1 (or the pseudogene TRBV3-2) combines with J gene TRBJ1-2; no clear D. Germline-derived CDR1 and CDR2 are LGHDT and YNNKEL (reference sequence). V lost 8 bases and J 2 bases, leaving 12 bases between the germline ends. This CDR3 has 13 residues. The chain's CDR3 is CASGRHLNYGYTF. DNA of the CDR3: TGTGCCAGCGGGAGGCACCTGAACTATGGCTACACCTTC.

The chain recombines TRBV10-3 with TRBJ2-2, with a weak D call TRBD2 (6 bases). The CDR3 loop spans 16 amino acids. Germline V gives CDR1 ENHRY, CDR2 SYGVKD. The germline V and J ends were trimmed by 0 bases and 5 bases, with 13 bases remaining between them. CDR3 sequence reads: CAISESGGNGTGELFF. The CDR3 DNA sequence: TGTGCCATCAGTGAGTCGGGGGGAAACGGAACCGGGGAGCTGTTTTTT.

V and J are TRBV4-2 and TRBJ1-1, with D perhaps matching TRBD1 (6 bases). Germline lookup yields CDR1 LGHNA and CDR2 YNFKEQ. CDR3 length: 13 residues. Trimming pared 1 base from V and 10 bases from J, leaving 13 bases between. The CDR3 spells CASSQVRDTVAFF. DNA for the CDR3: TGTGCCAGCAGCCAAGTCCGGGACACCGTAGCTTTCTTT.

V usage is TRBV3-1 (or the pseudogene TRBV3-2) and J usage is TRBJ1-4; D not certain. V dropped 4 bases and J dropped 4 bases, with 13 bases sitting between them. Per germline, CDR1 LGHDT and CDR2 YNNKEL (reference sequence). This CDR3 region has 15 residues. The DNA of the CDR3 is TGTGCCAGCAGCCCGAGGGATTTCCGTAATGAAAAACTGTTTTTT. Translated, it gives CASSPRDFRNEKLFF.

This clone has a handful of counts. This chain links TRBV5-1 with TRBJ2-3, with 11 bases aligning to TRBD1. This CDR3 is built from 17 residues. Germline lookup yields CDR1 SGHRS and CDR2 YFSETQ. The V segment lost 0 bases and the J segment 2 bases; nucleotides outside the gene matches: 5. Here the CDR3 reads CASSLVGTGGFTDTQYF. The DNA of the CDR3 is TGCGCCAGCAGCTTGGTTGGGACAGGGGGATTCACAGATACGCAGTATTTT.

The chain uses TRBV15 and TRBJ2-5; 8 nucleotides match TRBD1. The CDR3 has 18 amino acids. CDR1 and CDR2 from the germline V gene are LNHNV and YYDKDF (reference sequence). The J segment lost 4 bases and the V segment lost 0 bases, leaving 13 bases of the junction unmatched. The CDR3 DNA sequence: TGTGCCACCAGCAGAGATGAGTTAGGGGCAGGGGGCGTAGAGACCCAGTACTTC. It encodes CATSRDELGAGGVETQYF. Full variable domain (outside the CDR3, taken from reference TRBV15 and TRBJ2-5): DAMVIQNPRYQVTQFGKPVTLSCSQTLNHNVMYWYQQKSSQAPKLLFHYYDKDFNNEADTPDNFQSRRPNTSFCFLDIRSPGLGDTAMYLCATSRDELGAGGVETQYFGPGTRLLVL.

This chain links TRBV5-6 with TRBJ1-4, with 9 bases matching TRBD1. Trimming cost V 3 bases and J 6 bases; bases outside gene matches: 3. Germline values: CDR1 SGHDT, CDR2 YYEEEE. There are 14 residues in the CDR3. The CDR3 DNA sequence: TGTGCCAGCAGCTGGGGGACAGGGCATGAAAAACTGTTTTTT. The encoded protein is CASSWGTGHEKLFF.

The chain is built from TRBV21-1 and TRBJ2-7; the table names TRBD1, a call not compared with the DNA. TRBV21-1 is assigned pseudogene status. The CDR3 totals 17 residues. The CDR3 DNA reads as TGTGCCAGCAGCAAAGACTTCGCGGCAGGGGGTCGGTACGAGCAGTACTTC. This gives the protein CASSKDFAAGGRYEQYF.

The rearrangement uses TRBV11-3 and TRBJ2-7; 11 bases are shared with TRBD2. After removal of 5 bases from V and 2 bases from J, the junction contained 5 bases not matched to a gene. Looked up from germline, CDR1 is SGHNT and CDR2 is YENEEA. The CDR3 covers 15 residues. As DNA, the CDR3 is TGTGCCAGCAGCCCGGGACTAGCGGAGACCTACGAGCAGTACTTC. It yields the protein CASSPGLAETYEQYF.

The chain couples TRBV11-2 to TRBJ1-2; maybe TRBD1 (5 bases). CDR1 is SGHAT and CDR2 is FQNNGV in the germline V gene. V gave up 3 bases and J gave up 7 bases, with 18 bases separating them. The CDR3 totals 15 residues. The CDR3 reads CASSLGGRTHGGYTF. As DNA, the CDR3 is TGTGCCAGCAGCTTGGGGGGGAGGACTCACGGTGGCTACACCTTC.

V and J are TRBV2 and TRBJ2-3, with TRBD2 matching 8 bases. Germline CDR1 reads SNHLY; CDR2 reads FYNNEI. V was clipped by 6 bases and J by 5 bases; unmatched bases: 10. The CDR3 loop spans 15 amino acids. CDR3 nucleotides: TGTGCCAGCAGCCCTCGAGCGGGGGCGGGAGATACGCAGTATTTT. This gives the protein CASSPRAGAGDTQYF.

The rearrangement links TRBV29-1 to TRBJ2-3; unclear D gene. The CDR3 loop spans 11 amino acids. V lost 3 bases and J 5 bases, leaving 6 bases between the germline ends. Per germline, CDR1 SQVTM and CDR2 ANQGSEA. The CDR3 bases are TGCAGCGTTGATTTCGGAGATACGCAGTATTTT. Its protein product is CSVDFGDTQYF.